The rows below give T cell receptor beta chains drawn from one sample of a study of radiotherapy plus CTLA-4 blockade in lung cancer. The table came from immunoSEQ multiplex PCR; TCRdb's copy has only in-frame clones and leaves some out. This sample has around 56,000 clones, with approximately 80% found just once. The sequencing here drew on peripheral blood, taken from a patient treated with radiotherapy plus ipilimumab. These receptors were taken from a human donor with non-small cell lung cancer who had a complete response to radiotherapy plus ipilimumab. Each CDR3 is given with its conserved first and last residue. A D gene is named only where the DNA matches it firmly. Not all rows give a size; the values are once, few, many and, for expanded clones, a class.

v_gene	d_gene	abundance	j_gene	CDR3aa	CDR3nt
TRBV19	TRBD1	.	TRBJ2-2	CASISGTANTGELFF	TGTGCCAGTATCTCCGGGACAGCGAACACCGGGGAGCTGTTTTTT
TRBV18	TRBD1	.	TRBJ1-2	CASSPGQDYGYTF	TGTGCCAGCTCACCTGGACAGGACTATGGCTACACCTTC
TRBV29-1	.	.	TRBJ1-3	CSVGSAAGNTIYF	TGCAGCGTTGGGTCAGCGGCTGGAAACACCATATATTTT
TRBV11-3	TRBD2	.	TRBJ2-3	CASSSLAGGPTDTQYF	TGTGCCAGCAGCTCCCTAGCGGGGGGTCCCACAGATACGCAGTATTTT
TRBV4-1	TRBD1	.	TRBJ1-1	CASSLLGQGNTEAFF	TGCGCCAGCAGCCTCTTGGGACAGGGCAACACTGAAGCTTTCTTT
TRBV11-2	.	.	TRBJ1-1	CASSSTEMNTEAFF	TGTGCCAGCAGCTCCACTGAGATGAACACTGAAGCTTTCTTT
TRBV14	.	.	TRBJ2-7	CASSQVRLEWEQYF	TGTGCCAGCAGCCAGGTACGGCTAGAGTGGGAGCAGTACTTC
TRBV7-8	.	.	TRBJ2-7	CASSLTYEQYF	TGTGCCAGCAGCCTTACCTACGAGCAGTACTTC
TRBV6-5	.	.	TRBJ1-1	CASSLRRVNTEAFF	TGTGCCAGCAGTTTACGACGGGTGAACACTGAAGCTTTCTTT
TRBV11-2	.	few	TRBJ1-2	CASSHLTGNYGYTF	TGTGCCAGCAGCCATCTAACGGGAAACTATGGCTACACCTTC
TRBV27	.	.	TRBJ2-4	CASSRAGVAKNIQYF	TGTGCCAGCAGCCGAGCAGGGGTAGCCAAAAACATTCAGTACTTC
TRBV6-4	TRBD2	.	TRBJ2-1	CASSDSSSGGNEQFF	TGTGCCAGCAGTGACTCCTCTAGCGGAGGCAATGAGCAGTTCTTC
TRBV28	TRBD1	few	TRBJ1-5	CASSSFRQGANQPQHF	TGTGCCAGCAGTTCATTCAGACAGGGGGCTAATCAGCCCCAGCATTTT
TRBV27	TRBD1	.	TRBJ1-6	CATRPRGRSPLHF	TGTGCCACTCGGCCCAGGGGGAGATCACCCCTCCACTTT
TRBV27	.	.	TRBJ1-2	CASSLGGIEVFRGYTF	TGTGCCAGCAGTTTAGGAGGAATCGAGGTATTCAGAGGCTACACCTTC
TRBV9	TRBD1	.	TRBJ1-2	CASNTGDRRSYTF	TGTGCCAGCAACACCGGGGACAGGAGAAGCTACACCTTC
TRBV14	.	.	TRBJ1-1	CASPGGPSILNTEAFF	TGTGCCAGCCCCGGGGGACCTTCAATTTTGAACACTGAAGCTTTCTTT
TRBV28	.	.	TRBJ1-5	CASNPEDGTGRRQPQHF	TGTGCCAGCAATCCCGAAGATGGTACAGGCCGCCGCCAGCCCCAGCATTTT
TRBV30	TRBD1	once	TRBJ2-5	CAWRETGAKETQYF	TGTGCCTGGAGGGAGACAGGGGCGAAGGAGACCCAGTACTTC
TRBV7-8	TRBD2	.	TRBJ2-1	CASSSRLREGQFF	TGTGCCAGCAGCTCCCGTTTACGGGAGGGCCAGTTCTTC
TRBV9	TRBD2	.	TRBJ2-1	CASSAGWGGKNEQFF	TGTGCCAGCAGCGCAGGGTGGGGGGGGAAGAATGAGCAGTTCTTC
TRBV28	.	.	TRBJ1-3	CASSLASSGNTIYF	TGTGCCAGCAGTTTGGCCAGCTCTGGAAACACCATATATTTT
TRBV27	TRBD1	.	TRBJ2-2	CASRTGVGTGELFF	TGTGCCAGCCGTACAGGGGTCGGCACCGGGGAGCTGTTTTTT
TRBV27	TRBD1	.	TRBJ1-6	CASSLRQGNSPLHF	TGTGCCAGCAGTCTTAGACAGGGGAATTCACCCCTCCACTTT
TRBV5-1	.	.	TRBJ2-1	CARPSQGGTYTHEQFF	TGCGCCAGGCCTTCACAGGGGGGGACTTACACCCATGAGCAGTTCTTC